The sequence of this T cell receptor beta chain was determined in a study of T cells in Graves' hyperthyroidism and ophthalmopathy (dated by TCRdb to the late 2010s). For the wider study: Peripheral blood was sampled at the time of initial diagnosis, prior to any treatment. To identify distinguishing TCR V-J signatures, a discovery cohort of 95 to 100 patients was used, comprising 43 with Graves' ophthalmopathy and approximately 57 with stable Graves' hyperthyroidism. Whether ophthalmopathy could be predicted prospectively was tested in an independent validation cohort made up of approximately 19 hyperthyroidism patients plus 17 patients who later progressed to ophthalmopathy. The roughly 100 discovery patients were randomly divided into training and test sets at a 7:3 ratio. In addition, the study compared T-cell repertoires in thyroid tissue and in blood from five or six Graves' hyperthyroidism patients. After sampling, hyperthyroidism patients received methimazole starting at 30 mg daily, and ophthalmopathy patients received high-dose intravenous methylprednisolone. The paper describes TCR Vbeta CDR3 sequencing of around 130 peripheral blood samples, made up of 43 ophthalmopathy patients, around 78 hyperthyroidism patients and 17 progressor patients.

The TCR beta CDR3 regions were amplified from the RNA transcripts. The TCR CDR3 was subjected to a first round of RT-PCR using the HTBI primer set and the Qiagen OneStep RT-PCR kit. Libraries were constructed in a second round of multiplex PCR, after which size selection and purification were carried out. Paired-end sequencing of the libraries was performed with 100 bp reads on an Illumina HiSeq2000. As for how the authors treated the data: SOAPnuke was used to process the raw data, removing reads that contained adapters or uncalled bases, had a mean Phred below 15, or lacked an exact match to the constant primer or identifier. High-quality paired reads were merged using COPE v1.2.5, and each unique nucleotide sequence was defined as a clonotype. MiTCR v1.1 was used to align clonotypes to the IMGT TRBV, TRBD and TRBJ reference segments. The analysis was restricted to V-J combinations with a frequency above 0.0001, which together covered roughly 99% of the repertoires. The TCS score was defined as the ratio of F50 (clonal expansion) to E x V (chaos), calculated using BLOSUM62-based TCRdist between CDR3 peptides within each V-J. Welch's t-statistics and random forest reduced approximately 520 V-J features to 13, which were used in a naive Bayes classifier (R e1071). Thyroid-blood repertoire similarity was quantified with the Morisita-Horn index. The public reads were reanalyzed by TCRdb: fastp trimming at Q25, MiXCR alignment, in-frame beta chains only. CDR3 protein duplicates are merged, each entry listing the most common genes and DNA. The V and J calls were not made by the authors but by TCRdb's processing. This sample comprises 640,000 or so distinct CDR3 sequences, under 15% of them detected only once. The top ten constitute 4.3% of the sample.

This clonotype was seen ten or more times. Its antigen is not yet known. The sample holds no much larger clone one base away, and base qualities are not on file. Ophthalmopathy patients had moderately to severely active disease, Clinical Activity Score of at least 3, NOSPECS grade of at least 4, and duration under 3 months. Exclusion was applied to patients with uncontrolled infections, other autoimmune diseases, pregnancy or lactation. Diagnoses were based on clinical symptoms, serum thyroxine and TRAb, thyroid ultrasound and orbital computed tomography. Ficoll-Paque density gradient centrifugation was used to isolate PBMCs from approximately 10 ml of fresh peripheral blood. Total RNA was extracted with Trizol reagent, and quality was checked on an Agilent 2100 Bioanalyzer. Overall results and qualifications from the work: Most expanded thyroid clonotypes (frequency above 0.001) were also detected in blood, suggesting blood repertoires may reflect thyroid immune responses. No statistical method was used to fix the sample size in advance, and group allocation was not hidden from the investigators. Ophthalmopathy was separated from stable hyperthyroidism by a 13 V-J signature model, with approximately 90% sensitivity and approximately 81% specificity obtained in cross-validation and 80%/75% obtained in testing. During validation, the model predicted progression to ophthalmopathy a median of roughly six months ahead of onset, with roughly 65% sensitivity and 72.22% specificity.

Sequencing was performed on blood. The receptor's source is a middle-aged woman with Graves' ophthalmopathy.

The CDR3 sequence is CASGHKNTEAFF. The nucleotides are TGTGCCTCCGGACACAAGAACACTGAAGCTTTCTTT. The chain employs TRBV6-1 and TRBJ1-1, with a tentative D gene TRBD1 over 5 matching bases. The V end loses 11 bases and the J end loses 1 base, and a stretch of 11 bases separates them. CDR1 and CDR2 were assigned from the germline V gene as MNHNS and SASEGT. The CDR3 spans 12 residues, from the cysteine through the phenylalanine. This entry keeps only the CDR3 DNA: 36 bases, framed from base 1.